The rows below give T cell receptor beta chains drawn from one sample of a study of CXCR3-negative and CXCR3-positive naive CD8 T cells. Reprocessing the 5' RACE reads, TCRdb reports a single entry for every CDR3 protein and omits DNA. Its clone listing holds about 45,000 distinct CDR3 sequences. The sample was naive CXCR3- CD8+ T cells from blood. These receptors all come from a human donor in good health. Some clones in this sample may be carry-over from other donors' samples. Both conserved end residues are part of each CDR3.

v_gene,j_gene,CDR3aa
TRBV27,TRBJ1-2,CASSLSQELFYGYTF
TRBV7-3,TRBJ2-1,CASSPTGTSGFSSYNEQFF
TRBV10-3,TRBJ2-7,CAISERQQNSYEQYF
TRBV27,TRBJ2-1,CASSLIGLKKDREDRNEQFF
TRBV7-9,TRBJ1-5,CASSPSNQPQHF
TRBV7-3,TRBJ1-1,CASSFGTGVMNTEAFF
TRBV25-1,TRBJ2-3,CASSEDGVETSGDTQYF
TRBV7-9,TRBJ1-2,CASSLGDRTTFYGYTF
TRBV7-9,TRBJ2-5,CASSLVEGAYQETQYF
TRBV5-1,TRBJ2-5,CASSLARLAGGPDETQYF
TRBV28,TRBJ2-7,CASIRGSYEQYF
TRBV29-1,TRBJ2-1,CSVVGRARFYEQFF
TRBV7-8,TRBJ2-1,CASSSPVAGENEQFF
TRBV25-1,TRBJ2-5,CASSDWRYQETQYF
TRBV6-5,TRBJ2-7,CASSYSEAYEQYF
TRBV15,TRBJ2-7,CATSAETYEQYF